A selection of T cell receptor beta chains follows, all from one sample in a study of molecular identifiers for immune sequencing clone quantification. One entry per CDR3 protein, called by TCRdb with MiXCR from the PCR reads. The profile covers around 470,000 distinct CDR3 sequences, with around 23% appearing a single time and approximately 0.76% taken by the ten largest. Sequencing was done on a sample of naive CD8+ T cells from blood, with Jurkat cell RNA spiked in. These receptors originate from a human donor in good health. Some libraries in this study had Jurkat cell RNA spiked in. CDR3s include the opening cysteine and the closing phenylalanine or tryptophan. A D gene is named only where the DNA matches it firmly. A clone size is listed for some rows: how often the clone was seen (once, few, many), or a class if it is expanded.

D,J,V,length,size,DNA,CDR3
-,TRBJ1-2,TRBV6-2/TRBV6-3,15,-,TGTGCCAGCAGTCTTACGCTGTCGGGGAACTATGGCTACACCTTC,CASSLTLSGNYGYTF
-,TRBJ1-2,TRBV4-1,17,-,TGCGCCAGCAGCCAAGATAGTTTTGGGGCCACTAACTATGACTACACCTTC,CASSQDSFGATNYDYTF
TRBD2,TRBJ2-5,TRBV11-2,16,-,TGTGCCAGCAGCCCAAGCTATGGGGAGGGCTCGGAGACCCAGTACTTC,CASSPSYGEGSETQYF
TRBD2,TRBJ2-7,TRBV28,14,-,TGTGCCAGCAGATTGACTAGCAGGCCCTACGAGCAGTACTTC,CASRLTSRPYEQYF
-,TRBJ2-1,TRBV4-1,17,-,TGCGCCAGCAGCCAAGGGGCAGATAGCCTAGTCTACAATGAGCAGTTCTTC,CASSQGADSLVYNEQFF
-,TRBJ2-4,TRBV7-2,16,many,TGTGCCAGCAGCTTAGCTGGGGGGGCCCCCAAAAACATTCAGTACTTC,CASSLAGGAPKNIQYF
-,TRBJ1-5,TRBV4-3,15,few,TGCGCCAGCAGCCAAGACGCGACAGACTATCAGCCCCAGCATTTT,CASSQDATDYQPQHF
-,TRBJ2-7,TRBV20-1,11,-,TGCAGTGCTACCGCCGCCTACGGGCAGTACTTC,CSATAAYGQYF
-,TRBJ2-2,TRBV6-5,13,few,TGTGCCAGCAGTTACTCATCCATCGGGGAGCTGTTTTTT,CASSYSSIGELFF
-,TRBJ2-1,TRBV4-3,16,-,TGCGCCAGCAGCCGTAACCTAGGACAGATCTACAATGAGCAGTTCTTC,CASSRNLGQIYNEQFF
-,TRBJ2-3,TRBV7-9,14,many,TGTGCCAGCAGCTTAGGTCCCAGCACAGATACGCAGTATTTT,CASSLGPSTDTQYF
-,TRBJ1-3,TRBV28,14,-,TGTGCCAGCAGTTTTGCCCCGTTTGGAAACACCATATATTTT,CASSFAPFGNTIYF
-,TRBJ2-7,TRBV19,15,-,TGTGCCAGTAGTATTGGGACCAGGGGAGGCACCGAGCAGTACTTC,CASSIGTRGGTEQYF
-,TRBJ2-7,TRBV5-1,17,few,TGCGCCAGCAGCTCGGAGCCGTTGACCCTGCCCCCCTACGAGCAGTACTTC,CASSSEPLTLPPYEQYF
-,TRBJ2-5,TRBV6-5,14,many,TGTGCCAGCAGTTACAGCAGCGGTCTGGAGACCCAGTACTTC,CASSYSSGLETQYF
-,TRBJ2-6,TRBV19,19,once,TGTGCCAGTAGTATAGACCTTGGGGTCGCCGCCTCTGGGGCCAACGTCCTGACTTTC,CASSIDLGVAASGANVLTF
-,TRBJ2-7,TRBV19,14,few,TGTGCCAGTAGTACGACAGTGTACTTCCACGAGCAGTACTTC,CASSTTVYFHEQYF